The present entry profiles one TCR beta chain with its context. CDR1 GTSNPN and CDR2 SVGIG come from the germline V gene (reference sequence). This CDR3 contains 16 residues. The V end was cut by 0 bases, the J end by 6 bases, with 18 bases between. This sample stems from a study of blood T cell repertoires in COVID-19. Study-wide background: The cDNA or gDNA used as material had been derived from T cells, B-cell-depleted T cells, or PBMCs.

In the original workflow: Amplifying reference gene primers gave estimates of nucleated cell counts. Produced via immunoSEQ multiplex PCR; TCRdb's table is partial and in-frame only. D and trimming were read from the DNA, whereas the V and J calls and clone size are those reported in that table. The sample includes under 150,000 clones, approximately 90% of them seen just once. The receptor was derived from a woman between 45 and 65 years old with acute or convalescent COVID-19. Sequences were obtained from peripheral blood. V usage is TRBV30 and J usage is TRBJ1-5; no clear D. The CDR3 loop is CAWSVLGGRNSQPQHF. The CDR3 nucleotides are TGTGCCTGGAGTGTACTTGGAGGGAGGAACAGTCAGCCCCAGCATTTT. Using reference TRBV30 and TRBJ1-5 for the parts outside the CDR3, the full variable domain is SQTIHQWPATLVQPVGSPLSLECTVEGTSNPNLYWYRQAAGRGLQLLFYSVGIGQISSEVPQNLSASRPQDRQFILSSKKLLLSDSGFYLCAWSVLGGRNSQPQHFGDGTRLSIL.